These T cell receptor beta chains were read from a single sample in a study of blood T cell repertoires in COVID-19. The table came from immunoSEQ multiplex PCR; TCRdb's copy has only in-frame clones and leaves some out. The profile shows just over 65,000 clones, roughly 91% of them singletons. The source material was peripheral blood. The receptors here all came from a man aged 60 to 75 with acute or convalescent COVID-19. CDR3s include the opening cysteine and the closing phenylalanine or tryptophan. A D gene is named only where the DNA matches it firmly. A clone size is listed for some rows: how often the clone was seen (once, few, many), or a class if it is expanded.

J gene	V gene	D gene	clone size	CDR3 DNA	CDR3 protein
TRBJ2-6	TRBV30	NA	NA	TGTGCCTGGCGGGTGGCCAACGTCCTGACTTTC	CAWRVANVLTF
TRBJ1-5	TRBV2	TRBD1	once	TGTGCCAGCAGTGCACAGGGGGCTACGGGGACCGATCAGCCCCAGCATTTT	CASSAQGATGTDQPQHF
TRBJ1-5	TRBV9	NA	NA	TGTGCCAGCAGCGCTCGCGGGATTAGCAATCAGCCCCAGCATTTT	CASSARGISNQPQHF
TRBJ1-1	TRBV18	NA	NA	TGTGCCAGCTCCGCCGAGGAGGGTTTGAACACTGAAGCTTTCTTT	CASSAEEGLNTEAFF
TRBJ2-3	TRBV5-6	TRBD1	NA	TGTGCCAGCAGCGCCGGGACAGGGTGGGCAGATACGCAGTATTTT	CASSAGTGWADTQYF
TRBJ1-3	TRBV29-1	NA	NA	TGCAGCGTTCCGACAGGCAGTGGAAACACCATATATTTT	CSVPTGSGNTIYF
TRBJ2-7	TRBV5-1	TRBD1	NA	TGCGCCAGCAGCTTTGGACAGGGCGGCTCCTACGAGCAGTACTTC	CASSFGQGGSYEQYF
TRBJ1-6	TRBV5-1	TRBD1	NA	TGCGCCAGCAGCTTCAGAGACAGGGGGGAGGGTAGAAATTCACCCCTCCACTTT	CASSFRDRGEGRNSPLHF
TRBJ2-2	TRBV9	TRBD2	once	TGTGCCAGCAGCGTAGTAGCGGGGTCCCCGAACACCGGGGAGCTGTTTTTT	CASSVVAGSPNTGELFF
TRBJ2-5	TRBV14	NA	NA	TGTGCCAGCAGCCAAGGGGCCAGGTCCGAGACCCAGTACTTC	CASSQGARSETQYF
TRBJ1-1	TRBV20-1	TRBD1	NA	TGCAGTGCTAGTTTATCGACAGGGTTGGCTTTCTTT	CSASLSTGLAFF
TRBJ1-5	TRBV28	TRBD1	NA	TGTGCCAGCAGTCCAGGGGGACAGAAGCAGCCCCAGCATTTT	CASSPGGQKQPQHF
TRBJ2-6	TRBV7-3	TRBD1	NA	TGTGCCAGCAGCCCAAGAGCAGGGGGCGCCAGCCCTGGGGCCAACGTCCTGACTTTC	CASSPRAGGASPGANVLTF
TRBJ1-5	TRBV5-6	TRBD1	NA	TGTGCCAGCAGCTCGAGGACAGGAGGCCAGGCTCAGCCCCAGCATTTT	CASSSRTGGQAQPQHF
TRBJ2-3	TRBV1	NA	NA	TGCACCAGCAGCCTTGGACTAGCGGGGGGAACTAGCACAGATACGCAGTATTTT	CTSSLGLAGGTSTDTQYF
TRBJ1-6	TRBV5-1	NA	NA	TGCGCCAGCAGCTTGGAGACAGGATATTCACCCCTCCACTTT	CASSLETGYSPLHF
TRBJ1-1	TRBV6-5	NA	NA	TGTGCCAGCAGTTACTCACGAGGGGGTGGGACTGAAGCTTTCTTT	CASSYSRGGGTEAFF
TRBJ1-2	TRBV19	TRBD1	once	TGTGCCAGTAGTATCATATTGGGAACCGGGACAGGTTTGGAGGATAACTATGGCTACACCTTC	CASSIILGTGTGLEDNYGYTF
TRBJ1-1	TRBV9	TRBD1	once	TGTGCCAGCAGCCCTCGACAGGGAGAGGGCACTGAAGCTTTCTTT	CASSPRQGEGTEAFF
TRBJ1-2	TRBV6-6	NA	NA	TGTGCCAGCAGTTTTCCCACGGGTTCCTATGGCTACACCTTC	CASSFPTGSYGYTF
TRBJ1-2	TRBV5-1	TRBD1	NA	TGCGCCAGCAGCCTGGGTGGGCTGGGACAGTATGGCTACACCTTC	CASSLGGLGQYGYTF
TRBJ2-3	TRBV5-1	NA	NA	TGCGCCAGCAGCTTGGGGGACTCGCAGTATTTT	CASSLGDSQYF
TRBJ1-6	TRBV4-1	NA	NA	TGCGCCAGCAGCCAAGATCCCCTCGGGGGAAATTCACCCCTCCACTTT	CASSQDPLGGNSPLHF
TRBJ1-2	TRBV3-1/TRBV3-2	TRBD1	NA	TGTGCCAGCAGCCGGAGGACAGGGGGCTCCTATGGCTACACCTTC	CASSRRTGGSYGYTF
TRBJ1-3	TRBV19	TRBD1	NA	TGTGCCAGTATAAGGGGGCCAGAGCGCTCTGGAAACACCATATATTTT	CASIRGPERSGNTIYF
TRBJ2-7	TRBV18	NA	NA	TGTGCCAGCTCTCTTAGCCCCCGTTCCTACGAGCAGTACTTC	CASSLSPRSYEQYF
TRBJ1-2	TRBV10-3	TRBD1	NA	TGTGCCATCAGTGAGCAACAGGGGGCAACGAGAGGCTACACCTTC	CAISEQQGATRGYTF
TRBJ1-5	TRBV19	NA	few	TGTGCCAGTAGTATGGACTGGGCAGGGGTACATCAGCCCCAGCATTTT	CASSMDWAGVHQPQHF